This TCR beta chain emerged from a study of CXCR3-negative and CXCR3-positive naive CD8 T cells. Study-level points and caveats: Diversity was high in both naive subsets and much lower in memory cells. CXCR3-positive naive cells had more hydrophobic TRB CDR3s than CXCR3-negative naive cells. Naive CXCR3-positive and CXCR3-negative cells shared TRBV-TRBJ usage; memory cells diverged.

UMI-labeled 5' RACE yielded the TRB cDNA libraries. TCRdb reprocessed the 5' RACE reads and keeps a single row for each CDR3 protein, giving no DNA. This repertoire comprises roughly 93,000 distinct CDR3 sequences; its ten largest clones make up 0.95% to 1.4%. In germline, CDR1 is SGHVS, CDR2 FNYEAQ. This CDR3 has 15 amino acids. A remark on this clonotype: As yet, its antigen is unknown.

The clonotype originates from a human donor in good health. Some clones in this sample may be carry-over from other donors' samples. Source material: naive CXCR3+ CD8+ T cells from blood. Subset given: CD45RO-CCR7+CD27+CD95- naive CD8+ T cells expressing CXCR3 (TNR3+). The chain is built from TRBV7-6 and TRBJ2-3; there is no DNA to check the TCRdb D call of TRBD1. CDR3 sequence reads: CASSPPPQPTDTQYF.